These 20 T cell receptor beta chains came from one sample sequenced in a study of blood T cell repertoires in COVID-19. Libraries were prepared by immunoSEQ multiplex PCR; TCRdb keeps only in-frame clonotypes and omits some of them. The table records about 200,000 clones, 75% to 90% of them present only once. The sample was peripheral blood. These receptors were collected from a human donor in a cohort sampled during active COVID-19.

In this sample, this clone turned up many times. This chain uses TRBV27 with TRBJ1-5; D perhaps matches TRBD1 (5 bases). The CDR3 is 14 residues long. The germline V gene encodes CDR1 MNHEY and CDR2 SMNVEV (reference sequence). The V and J ends lost 6 bases and 3 bases respectively, with 12 bases between them. For the CDR3, the DNA is TGTGCCAGCAGCCAAGACAGCCCCAATCAGCCCCAGCATTTT. This gives the protein CASSQDSPNQPQHF.

The gene calls are TRBV5-6 and TRBJ1-5; D unresolved. This CDR3 region has 14 residues. The ends were cut back, 0 bases at V and 3 bases at J, with 7 bases in the middle. Germline CDR1 and CDR2: SGHDT and YYEEEE. This CDR3 reads CASSLGLFNQPQHF. Written as DNA, the CDR3 is TGTGCCAGCAGCTTGGGACTTTTCAATCAGCCCCAGCATTTT.

In its sample, this clone was seen once. The chain joins TRBV5-1 to TRBJ2-1, with TRBD1 identical over 11 bases. The CDR3 is made up of 16 amino acids. V dropped 5 bases and J dropped 6; count of bases not matched to a gene: 10. Germline CDR1 reads SGHRS; CDR2 reads YFSETQ. For the CDR3, the DNA is TGCGCCAGCAGAAATGTACCGGGACAGGGGGGCAATGAGCAGTTCTTC. Translated, it gives CASRNVPGQGGNEQFF.

The V gene is TRBV7-2, the J gene TRBJ2-7; D unclear. CDR1 is SGHTA, CDR2 FQGNSA, per germline. This CDR3 comprises 13 residues. V was clipped by 7 bases and J by 0 bases, with 10 bases between them. CDR3 nucleotide sequence: TGTGCCAGCACCCCACCGAGCTCCTACGAGCAGTACTTC. As protein: CASTPPSSYEQYF.

CDR3 in DNA: TGTGCCAGCAGCTTGATTGGCGGAAAAGCTTTCTTT. Encoded protein: CASSLIGGKAFF. The J gene is TRBJ1-1, the V gene TRBV5-6, with D unclear. From germline, CDR1 is SGHDT and CDR2 YYEEEE. V shed 1 base and J shed 9 bases, with 10 bases lying between them. This CDR3 region has 12 residues.

This clone was detected once. The chain couples TRBV27 to TRBJ2-3; TRBD1 is a possible D gene (5 bases). V gave up 2 bases and J gave up 5 bases, with 17 bases separating them. Looked up from germline, CDR1 is MNHEY and CDR2 is SMNVEV (reference sequence). The CDR3 sequence is 16 residues long. The CDR3 bases are TGTGCCAGCAGTTTAACCCACCCGGCCCAGGGAGATACGCAGTATTTT. Protein product: CASSLTHPAQGDTQYF.

The genes are TRBV19 and TRBJ2-2; TRBD2 matches 10 bases. Germline loops: CDR1 LNHDA, CDR2 SQIVND (reference sequence). The junction had 2 bases not matched to a gene; V was cut back by 3 bases and J by 4 bases. There are 15 residues in the CDR3. CDR3 region: CASSILAGATGELFF. The CDR3 nucleotides are TGTGCCAGTAGTATCCTAGCGGGAGCCACCGGGGAGCTGTTTTTT.

This chain links TRBV28 with TRBJ2-7, with 7 positions matching TRBD1. The CDR3 extends over 18 amino acids. Germline V gene data show CDR1 as MDHEN and CDR2 as SYDVKM. The V and J ends lost 5 bases and 2 bases, in that order; junction bases with no gene match: 18. As DNA, the CDR3 is TGTGCCAGCAGTACCCGGTTTAAGGGGGCCGGTGGCACCTACGAGCAGTACTTC. It yields the protein CASSTRFKGAGGTYEQYF.

The V and J genes are TRBV28 and TRBJ1-5; a weak D match, TRBD1 (5 bases). V lost 5 bases to trimming and J lost 4 bases, with 24 bases between them. The CDR3 spans 18 residues. Germline loops: CDR1 MDHEN, CDR2 SYDVKM. CDR3 protein: CASSPRRGGRNLNQPQHF. CDR3 nucleotides: TGTGCCAGCAGTCCAAGGAGGGGTGGACGGAACCTTAATCAGCCCCAGCATTTT.

This chain connects TRBV5-1 to TRBJ1-2, with D possibly TRBD1 on 6 matching bases. The ends were cut back, 3 bases at V and 5 bases at J, with 11 bases in the middle. CDR1 is SGHRS and CDR2 is YFSETQ in the germline V gene. This CDR3 is 13 amino acids long. CDR3 in amino acids: CASSWKGVYGYTF. CDR3 nucleotides: TGCGCCAGCAGCTGGAAGGGGGTTTATGGCTACACCTTC.

This chain joins TRBV19 and TRBJ2-4, with TRBD2 as a possible D gene (6 bases). The CDR3 totals 15 residues. Per the germline V gene, CDR1 is LNHDA and CDR2 is SQIVND (reference sequence). V was clipped by 0 bases and J by 6 bases, with 12 bases between them. The chain's CDR3 is CASSIDREAVNIQYF. The DNA of the CDR3 is TGTGCCAGTAGTATAGACAGGGAGGCCGTAAACATTCAGTACTTC.

As concerns this clone: Other DNA sequences from this sample encode an identical CDR3 as well. The chain has TRBV6-5 and TRBJ2-7, with TRBD1 matching 8 bases. Looked up from germline, CDR1 is MNHEY and CDR2 is SVGAGI. With V trimmed by 0 bases and J by 3 bases, 1 base remained unmatched. The length of the CDR3 is 14 residues. CDR3 residues: CASSYSDRGYEQYF. The CDR3 coding sequence is TGTGCCAGCAGTTACTCCGACAGGGGCTACGAGCAGTACTTC.

The chain joins TRBV7-8 to TRBJ1-2; 10 bases fit TRBD1. CDR1 SGHVS and CDR2 FQNEAQ come from the germline V gene. The trim removed 3 bases at V and 6 bases at J, leaving 7 bases unmatched. CDR3 length: 15 amino acids. DNA for the CDR3: TGTGCCAGCAGCTTGGGGACAGGGGCAGCGAATGGCTACACCTTC. Residues: CASSLGTGAANGYTF.

This clone was counted between two and nine times. This rearrangement joins TRBV11-2 to TRBJ1-4, with 7 positions matching TRBD1. CDR1 is SGHAT and CDR2 is FQNNGV in the germline V gene. CDR3 length: 12 residues. The ends lost 9 bases at V and 5 bases at J; junction bases unmatched: 3. In nucleotides, the CDR3 is TGTGCCAGTAAGACAGGGAATGAAAAACTGTTTTTT. It is translated as CASKTGNEKLFF.

The chain links TRBV10-3 to TRBJ2-5, with 8 nucleotides matching TRBD1. The CDR3 consists of 15 residues. Germline CDR1 is ENHRY and CDR2 is SYGVKD. Germline trimming cut 3 bases from V and 2 bases from J; bases unmatched to any gene: 5. The CDR3 DNA reads TGTGCCATCAGTGAAGGTGGACAGGGACAAGAGACCCAGTACTTC. It is translated as CAISEGGQGQETQYF.

The CDR3 region has the DNA TGTGCCAGCAGTTACGGGACAGCCTATGGCTACACCTTC. It specifies CASSYGTAYGYTF. The chain recombines TRBV12-3 or TRBV12-4 with TRBJ1-2; TRBD1 matches at 7 bases. The CDR3 is made up of 13 amino acids. V gave up 4 bases and J gave up 4 bases; unmatched junction bases: 3.

The V call is TRBV9, the J call TRBJ2-1; TRBD2 matches 9 bases. J gave up 3 bases and V 0 bases, and 4 bases lay outside the gene matches. Germline CDR1 is SGDLS and CDR2 is YYNGEE. The CDR3 consists of 16 residues. The CDR3 is CASSVEPSGNYNEQFF. In DNA form, the CDR3 reads TGTGCCAGCAGCGTAGAACCTAGCGGGAACTACAATGAGCAGTTCTTC.

V usage is TRBV11-3 and J usage is TRBJ2-2, with D tentatively TRBD1 (5 bases). Per the germline V gene, CDR1 is SGHNT and CDR2 is YENEEA. V was shortened by 5 bases and J by 3 bases, with 7 bases between the two germline ends. The CDR3 is 13 amino acids. CDR3 amino acids: CASSPRDTGELFF. The CDR3 region has the DNA TGTGCCAGCAGCCCCAGGGACACCGGGGAGCTGTTTTTT.

The chain has TRBV28 and TRBJ2-7, with D possibly being TRBD1 (6 bases). Germline CDR1 reads MDHEN; CDR2 reads SYDVKM. CDR3 length equals 14 residues. Trimming shortened V by 2 bases and J by 3 bases, and 11 bases separated the two germline ends. The CDR3 protein is CASSLTGQLYEQYF. The CDR3 DNA sequence: TGTGCCAGCAGTTTAACGGGACAACTCTACGAGCAGTACTTC. Based on the CDR3 plus reference TRBV28 and TRBJ2-7, the full variable domain is DVKVTQSSRYLVKRTGEKVFLECVQDMDHENMFWYRQDPGLGLRLIYFSYDVKMKEKGDIPEGYSVSREKKERFSLILESASTNQTSMYLCASSLTGQLYEQYFGPGTRLTVT.

V gene TRBV20-1 combines with J gene TRBJ2-7; TRBD2 is a possible D gene (5 bases). Per the germline V gene, CDR1 is DFQATT and CDR2 is SNEGSKA (reference sequence). The CDR3 runs 11 residues. V was shortened by 4 bases and J by 7 bases, with 11 bases between the two germline ends. CDR3 loop: CSAILVGEQYF. The DNA of the CDR3 is TGCAGTGCTATACTAGTTGGTGAGCAGTACTTC.